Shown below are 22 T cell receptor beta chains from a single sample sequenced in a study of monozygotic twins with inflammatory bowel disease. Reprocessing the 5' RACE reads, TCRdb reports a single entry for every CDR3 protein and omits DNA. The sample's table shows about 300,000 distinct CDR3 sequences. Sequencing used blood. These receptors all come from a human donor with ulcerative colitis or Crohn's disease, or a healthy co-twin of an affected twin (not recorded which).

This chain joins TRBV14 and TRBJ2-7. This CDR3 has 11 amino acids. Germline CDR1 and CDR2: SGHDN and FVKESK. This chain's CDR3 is CASSSKREQYF.

The CDR3: CSVEITGELFF. The chain has TRBV29-1 and TRBJ2-2. The germline V gene has CDR1 SQVTM and CDR2 ANQGSEA. The CDR3 length is 11 residues.

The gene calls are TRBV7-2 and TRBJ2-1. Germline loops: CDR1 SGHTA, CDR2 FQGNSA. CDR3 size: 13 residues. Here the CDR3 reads CASSLARYNEQFF.

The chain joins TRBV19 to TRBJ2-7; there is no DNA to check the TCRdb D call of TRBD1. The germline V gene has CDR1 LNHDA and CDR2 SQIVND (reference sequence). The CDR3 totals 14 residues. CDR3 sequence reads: CASSTPGRPDEQYF.

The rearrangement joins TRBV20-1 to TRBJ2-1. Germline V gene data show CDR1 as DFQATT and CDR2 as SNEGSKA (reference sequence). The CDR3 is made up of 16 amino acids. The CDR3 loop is CSAKLQTGNSYNEQFF.

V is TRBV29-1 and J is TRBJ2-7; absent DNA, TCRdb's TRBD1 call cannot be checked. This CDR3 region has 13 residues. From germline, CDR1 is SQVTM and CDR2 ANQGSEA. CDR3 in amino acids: CSVHGTVGNEQYF.

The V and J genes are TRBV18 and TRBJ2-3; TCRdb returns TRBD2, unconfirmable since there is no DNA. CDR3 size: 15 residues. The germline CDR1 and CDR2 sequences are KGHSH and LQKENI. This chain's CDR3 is CASSPPGGGADTQYF. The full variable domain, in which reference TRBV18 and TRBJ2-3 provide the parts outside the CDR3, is NAGVMQNPRHLVRRRGQEARLRCSPMKGHSHVYWYRQLPEEGLKFMVYLQKENIIDESGMPKERFSAEFPKEGPSILRIQQVVRGDSAAYFCASSPPGGGADTQYFGPGTRLTVL.

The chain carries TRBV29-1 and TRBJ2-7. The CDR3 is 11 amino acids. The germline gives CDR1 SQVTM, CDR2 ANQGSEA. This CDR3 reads CSVDSGYEQYF.

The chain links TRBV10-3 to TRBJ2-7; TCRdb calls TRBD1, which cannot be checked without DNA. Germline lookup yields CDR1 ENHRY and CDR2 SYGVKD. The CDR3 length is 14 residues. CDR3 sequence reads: CAISPVMGSYEQYF.

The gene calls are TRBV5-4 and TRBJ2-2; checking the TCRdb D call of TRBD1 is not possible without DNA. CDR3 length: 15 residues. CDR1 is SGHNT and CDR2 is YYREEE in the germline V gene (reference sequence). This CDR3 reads CASSLPQGLTGELFF. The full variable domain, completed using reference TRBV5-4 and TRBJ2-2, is ETGVTQSPTHLIKTRGQQVTLRCSSQSGHNTVSWYQQALGQGPQFIFQYYREEENGRGNFPPRFSGLQFPNYSSELNVNALELDDSALYLCASSLPQGLTGELFFGEGSRLTVL.

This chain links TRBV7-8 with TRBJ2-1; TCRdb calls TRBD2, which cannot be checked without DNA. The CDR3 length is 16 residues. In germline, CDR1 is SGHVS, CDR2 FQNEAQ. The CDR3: CASSLGSGGIGNEQFF.

This CDR3 reads CATSDLAVNNEQFF. V and J are TRBV24-1 and TRBJ2-1; checking the TCRdb D call of TRBD2 is not possible without DNA. This CDR3 spans 14 amino acids. Germline CDR1 is KGHDR and CDR2 is SFDVKD.

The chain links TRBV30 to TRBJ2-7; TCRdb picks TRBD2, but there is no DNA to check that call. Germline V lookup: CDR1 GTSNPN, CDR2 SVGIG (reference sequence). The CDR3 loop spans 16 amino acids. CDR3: CAWDLAGGLLGHEQYF.

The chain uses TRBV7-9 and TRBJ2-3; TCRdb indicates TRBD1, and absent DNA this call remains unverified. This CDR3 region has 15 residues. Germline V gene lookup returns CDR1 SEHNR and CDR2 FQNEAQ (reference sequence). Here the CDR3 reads CASTLGGRSTDTQYF.

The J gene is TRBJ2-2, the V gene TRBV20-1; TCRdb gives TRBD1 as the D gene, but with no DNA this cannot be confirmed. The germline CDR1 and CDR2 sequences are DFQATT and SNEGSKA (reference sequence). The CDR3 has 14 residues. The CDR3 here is CSASDAGRTGELFF.

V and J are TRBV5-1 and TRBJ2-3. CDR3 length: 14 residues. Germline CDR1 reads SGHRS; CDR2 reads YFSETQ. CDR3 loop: CASSFDQATDTQYF.

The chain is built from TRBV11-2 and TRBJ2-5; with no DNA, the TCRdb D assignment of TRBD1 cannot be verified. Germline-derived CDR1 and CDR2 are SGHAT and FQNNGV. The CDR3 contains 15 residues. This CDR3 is CASSLAGSYQETQYF.

CDR3 protein: CASSPGRDTYYNEQFF. This rearrangement joins TRBV7-9 to TRBJ2-1; TCRdb reports TRBD1, a call that lacks DNA to check it against. The length of the CDR3 is 16 residues. Per the germline V gene, CDR1 is SEHNR and CDR2 is FQNEAQ (reference sequence).

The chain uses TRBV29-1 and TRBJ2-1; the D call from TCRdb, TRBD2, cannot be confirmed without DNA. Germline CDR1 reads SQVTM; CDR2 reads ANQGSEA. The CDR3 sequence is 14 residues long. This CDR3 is CSVSEVRLAGEQFF.

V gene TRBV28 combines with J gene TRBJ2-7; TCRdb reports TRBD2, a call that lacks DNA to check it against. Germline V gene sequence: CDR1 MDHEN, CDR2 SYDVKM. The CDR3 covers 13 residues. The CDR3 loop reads CASNSGVPYEQYF.

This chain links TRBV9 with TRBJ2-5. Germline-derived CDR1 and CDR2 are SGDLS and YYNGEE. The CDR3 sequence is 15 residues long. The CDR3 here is CASSPRLDGEKTQYF. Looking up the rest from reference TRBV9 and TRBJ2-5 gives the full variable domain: DSGVTQTPKHLITATGQRVTLRCSPRSGDLSVYWYQQSLDQGLQFLIQYYNGEERAKGNILERFSAQQFPDLHSELNLSSLELGDSALYFCASSPRLDGEKTQYFGPGTRLLVL.

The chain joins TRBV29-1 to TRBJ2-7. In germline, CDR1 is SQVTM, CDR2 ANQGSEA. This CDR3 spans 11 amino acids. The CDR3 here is CSVDLGLEQYF.